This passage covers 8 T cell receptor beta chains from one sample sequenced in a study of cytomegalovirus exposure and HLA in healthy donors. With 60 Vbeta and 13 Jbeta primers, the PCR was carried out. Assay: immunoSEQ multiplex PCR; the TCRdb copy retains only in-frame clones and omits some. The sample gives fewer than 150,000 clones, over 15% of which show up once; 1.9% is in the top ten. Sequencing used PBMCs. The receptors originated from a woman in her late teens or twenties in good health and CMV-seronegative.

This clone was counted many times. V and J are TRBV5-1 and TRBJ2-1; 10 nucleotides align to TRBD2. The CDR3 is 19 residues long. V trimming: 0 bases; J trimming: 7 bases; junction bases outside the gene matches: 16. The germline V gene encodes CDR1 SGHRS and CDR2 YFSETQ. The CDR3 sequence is CASSLEGLAQYLAGNEQFF. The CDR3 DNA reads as TGCGCCAGCAGCTTGGAGGGACTAGCGCAATATTTGGCGGGGAATGAGCAGTTCTTC.

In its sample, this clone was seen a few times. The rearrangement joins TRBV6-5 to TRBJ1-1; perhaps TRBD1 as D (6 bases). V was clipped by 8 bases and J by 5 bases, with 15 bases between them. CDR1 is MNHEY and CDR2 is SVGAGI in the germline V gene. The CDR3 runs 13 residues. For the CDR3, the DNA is TGTGCCAGCGGGTTGGGGACAACAACTGAAGCTTTCTTT. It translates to CASGLGTTTEAFF.

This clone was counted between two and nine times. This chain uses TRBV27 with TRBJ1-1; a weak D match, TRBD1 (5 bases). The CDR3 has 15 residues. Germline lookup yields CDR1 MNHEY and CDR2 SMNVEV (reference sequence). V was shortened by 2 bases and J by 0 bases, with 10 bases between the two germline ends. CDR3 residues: CASSLISGMNTEAFF. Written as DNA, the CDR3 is TGTGCCAGCAGTTTAATCTCAGGGATGAACACTGAAGCTTTCTTT.

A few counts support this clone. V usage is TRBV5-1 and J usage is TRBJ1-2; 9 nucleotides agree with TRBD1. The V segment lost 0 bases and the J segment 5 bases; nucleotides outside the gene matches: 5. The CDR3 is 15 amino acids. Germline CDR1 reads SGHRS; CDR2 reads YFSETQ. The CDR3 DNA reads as TGCGCCAGCAGCTTGGAAGGGACAGGGACGTATGGCTACACCTTC. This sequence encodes CASSLEGTGTYGYTF.

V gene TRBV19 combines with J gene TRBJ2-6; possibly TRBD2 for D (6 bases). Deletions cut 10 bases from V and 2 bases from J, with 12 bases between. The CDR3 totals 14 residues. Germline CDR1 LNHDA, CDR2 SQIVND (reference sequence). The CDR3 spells CATGETAGANVLTF. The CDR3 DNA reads TGTGCCACGGGAGAAACGGCTGGGGCCAACGTCCTGACTTTC.

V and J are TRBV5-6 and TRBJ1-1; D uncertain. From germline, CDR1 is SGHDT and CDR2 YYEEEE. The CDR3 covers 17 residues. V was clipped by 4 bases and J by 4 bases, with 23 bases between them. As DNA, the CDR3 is TGTGCCAGCAGCATGATGTTTCATGGCTCCAATCGCACTGAAGCTTTCTTT. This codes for CASSMMFHGSNRTEAFF. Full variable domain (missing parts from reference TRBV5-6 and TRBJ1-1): DAGVTQSPTHLIKTRGQQVTLRCSPKSGHDTVSWYQQALGQGPQFIFQYYEEEERQRGNFPDRFSGHQFPNYSSELNVNALLLGDSALYLCASSMMFHGSNRTEAFFGQGTRLTVV.

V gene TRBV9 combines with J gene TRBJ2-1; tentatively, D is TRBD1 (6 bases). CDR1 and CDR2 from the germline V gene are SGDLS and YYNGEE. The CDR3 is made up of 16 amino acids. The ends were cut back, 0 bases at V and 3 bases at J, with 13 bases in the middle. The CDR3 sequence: CASSVGQAALYNEQFF. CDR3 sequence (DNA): TGTGCCAGCAGCGTAGGACAGGCGGCCCTCTACAATGAGCAGTTCTTC.

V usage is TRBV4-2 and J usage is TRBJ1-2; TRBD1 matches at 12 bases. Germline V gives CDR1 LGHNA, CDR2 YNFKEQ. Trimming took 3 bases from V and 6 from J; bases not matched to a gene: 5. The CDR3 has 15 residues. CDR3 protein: CASSHSRDRGHGYTF. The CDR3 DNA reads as TGTGCCAGCAGCCACTCCCGGGACAGGGGGCATGGCTACACCTTC.